Only a few counts were recorded for the clone carrying this T cell receptor (beta chain). Its antigen is still unknown. Germline CDR1 reads MDHEN; CDR2 reads SYDVKM. This CDR3 contains 14 residues. Between the trimmed V and J ends, which lost 6 bases and 4 bases, there was a span of 15 bases. The data stem from a study of vaccination and CD4 T cells after COVID-19. Cultured CD4+ T-cell DNA underwent Oncomine TCR Beta short-read sequencing. TCRdb processed the PCR reads anew with MiXCR; each CDR3 protein has one entry. The table records 13,000 or so distinct CDR3 sequences, more than 50% of them present only once. The treatment: roughly 11-day PBMC culture with coronavirus spike peptide pools or control peptides (ViraFEST assay).

The receptor's source is a human donor with COVID-19. The chain links TRBV28 to TRBJ1-2; D may be TRBD1 (5 bases). Sequenced here: cultured CD4+ T cells from blood, sampled after SARS-CoV-2 vaccination. The CDR3 loop is CASSPAGIGYGYTF. The DNA of the CDR3 is TGTGCCAGCAGCCCGGCAGGGATCGGCTATGGCTACACCTTC.